This TCR beta chain was observed in a study of T-cell memory formation after mild COVID-19 (dated by TCRdb to the early 2020s). Turning to the overall study: TCR sequence clusters from the two donors were largely donor specific. T-cell clones expanding and contracting after mild COVID-19 in two donors were tracked by longitudinal TCRalpha and TCRbeta repertoire sequencing. Two young, previously healthy adult volunteers, one female and one male, were included in the cohort.

As for this clonotype: Its antigen remains undetermined. No base qualities exist here, and no much larger clone lies one base off it.

The reads were generated on an Illumina NovaSeq 6000. Using 5'RACE with constant-segment primers, TCRalpha and TCRbeta cDNA libraries were constructed, with sample barcodes and unique molecular identifiers added in the process. Trizol reagent was used to extract RNA from every sample. Amplification of the libraries took two PCR steps, and the second step added a second sample barcode plus Illumina TruSeq adapters. The libraries were sequenced on an Illumina NovaSeq using 2 x 150 bp paired-end reads. In the paper's pipeline: With migec v1.2.7, reads were demultiplexed and then collapsed into UMI-guided consensus sequences. Using mixcr v2.1.11, UMI consensuses were aligned to TRA and TRB V and J templates and then assembled into clonotypes. A clonotype was counted as expanded or contracted only if both edgeR and NoisET called the change significant, with noise models trained on biological replicates. For edgeR calls, the thresholds were a false discovery rate-adjusted p below 0.01 and a log2 fold-change of 1. As an exploratory analysis of dynamics, max-normalized trajectories of the 1000 most abundant clonotypes were examined by PCA with hierarchical clustering. Each responding clone was given a CD4 or CD8 phenotype based on the CD4+ and CD8+ repertoires, which had been sequenced separately. Through fastp at Q25 and MiXCR, TCRdb rebuilt clones from the public reads, retaining in-frame beta chains. CDR3 protein duplicates are merged, each entry listing the most common genes and DNA. The V and J calls and clone size come from TCRdb's table, not from the authors' own analysis. In this sample the table shows nearly 200,000 distinct CDR3 sequences, roughly 18% of which occur a single time. The ten largest clones represent 2.4% of the sample.

PBMCs were isolated by Ficoll-Paque density gradient centrifugation. V loses 5 bases at its end and J loses 4 bases; junction bases beyond the gene matches: 5. The CDR3 has 14 amino acids, counting the end cysteine and phenylalanine. Here the CDR3 DNA is all that survives: 42 bases in frame from base 1. The germline V gene (reference sequence) gives CDR1 as SEHNR and CDR2 as FQNEAQ. The investigation overall reported the following: Clones contracting from day 15 to 85 had balanced CD4/CD8 phenotypes, while a second wave expanding from day 15 to 37 was biased towards CD4+. Some responding clones were found in pre-infection memory, which suggests that pre-existing cross-reactive memory T cells took part in the SARS-CoV-2 response. The study included only a couple of mild cases, and larger cohorts that include severe cases with pre-infection samples were judged to be necessary. Contracting CD4+ clones were found mainly in CM and EM memory subsets, while CD8+ clones were enriched in EMRA. SARS-CoV-2 specificity was not confirmed for the second-wave clones peaking on day 37.

The sequencing input was PBMCs or a T cell subset sorted from them (not recorded which). The sequence links TRBV7-9 to TRBJ2-5; 9 nucleotides in the junction match TRBD1. The source of this sequence is an adult woman who had mild COVID-19 (a few samples of this study predate the infection). The sample titles of this study are shuffled in the database, so cell type and time point are left out; the donor was told from shared clones. The CDR3 region reads CASSPGQGSETQYF. The nucleotide sequence is given as TGTGCCAGCAGCCCGGGACAGGGCTCAGAGACCCAGTACTTC.